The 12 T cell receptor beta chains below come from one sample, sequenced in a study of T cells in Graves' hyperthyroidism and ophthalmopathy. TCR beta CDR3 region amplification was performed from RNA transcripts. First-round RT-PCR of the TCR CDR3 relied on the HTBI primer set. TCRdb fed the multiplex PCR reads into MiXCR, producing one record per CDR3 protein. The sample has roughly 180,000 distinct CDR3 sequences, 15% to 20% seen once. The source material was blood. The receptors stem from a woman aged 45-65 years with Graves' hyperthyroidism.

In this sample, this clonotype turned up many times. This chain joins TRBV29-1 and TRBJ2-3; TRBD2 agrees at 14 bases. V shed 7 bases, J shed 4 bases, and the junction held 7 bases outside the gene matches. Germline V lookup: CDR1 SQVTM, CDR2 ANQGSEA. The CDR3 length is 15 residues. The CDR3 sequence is CSANGLAGGADTQYF. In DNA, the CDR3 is TGCAGCGCTAATGGACTAGCGGGGGGTGCAGATACGCAGTATTTT.

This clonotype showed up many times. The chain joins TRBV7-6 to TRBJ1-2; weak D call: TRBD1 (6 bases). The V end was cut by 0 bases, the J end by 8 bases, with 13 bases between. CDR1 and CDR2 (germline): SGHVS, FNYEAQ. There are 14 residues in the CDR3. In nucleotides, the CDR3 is TGTGCCAGCAGCTTAGCGGCAGGGGTGGGCGGCTACACCTTC. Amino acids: CASSLAAGVGGYTF.

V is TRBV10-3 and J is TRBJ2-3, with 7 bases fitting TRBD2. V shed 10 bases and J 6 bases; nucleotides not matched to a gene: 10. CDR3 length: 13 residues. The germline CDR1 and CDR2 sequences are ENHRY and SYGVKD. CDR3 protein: CATSSGIGDTQYF. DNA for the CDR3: TGTGCCACCTCAAGCGGGATAGGGGATACGCAGTATTTT.

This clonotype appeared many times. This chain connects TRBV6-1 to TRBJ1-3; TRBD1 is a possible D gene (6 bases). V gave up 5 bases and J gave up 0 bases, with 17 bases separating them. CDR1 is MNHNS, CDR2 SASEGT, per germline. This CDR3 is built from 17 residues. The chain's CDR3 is CASSFRRGRFSGNTIYF. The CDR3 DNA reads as TGTGCCAGCAGTTTCAGGAGGGGGAGATTCTCTGGAAACACCATATATTTT.

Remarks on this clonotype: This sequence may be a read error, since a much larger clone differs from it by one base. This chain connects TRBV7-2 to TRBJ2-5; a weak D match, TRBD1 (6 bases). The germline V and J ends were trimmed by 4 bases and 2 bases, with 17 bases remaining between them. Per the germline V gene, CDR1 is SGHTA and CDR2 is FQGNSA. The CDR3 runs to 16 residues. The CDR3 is CASSSWMSGQQETQYF. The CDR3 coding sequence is TGTGCCAGCAGCTCTTGGATGTCGGGACAACAAGAGACCCAGTACTTC.

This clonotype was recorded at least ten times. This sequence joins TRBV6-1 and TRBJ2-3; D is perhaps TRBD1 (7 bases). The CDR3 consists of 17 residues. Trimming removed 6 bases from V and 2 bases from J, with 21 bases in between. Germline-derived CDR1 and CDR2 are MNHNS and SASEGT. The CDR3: CASSPGRGGSFTDTQYF. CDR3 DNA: TGTGCCAGCAGCCCCGGGAGAGGGGGCTCCTTCACAGATACGCAGTATTTT.

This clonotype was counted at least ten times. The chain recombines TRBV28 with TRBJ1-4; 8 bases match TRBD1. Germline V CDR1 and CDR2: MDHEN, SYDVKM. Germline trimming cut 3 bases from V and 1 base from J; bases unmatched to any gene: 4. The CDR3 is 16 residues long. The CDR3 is CASSFQGAVTNEKLFF. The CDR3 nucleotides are TGTGCCAGCAGTTTCCAGGGGGCAGTAACTAATGAAAAACTGTTTTTT.

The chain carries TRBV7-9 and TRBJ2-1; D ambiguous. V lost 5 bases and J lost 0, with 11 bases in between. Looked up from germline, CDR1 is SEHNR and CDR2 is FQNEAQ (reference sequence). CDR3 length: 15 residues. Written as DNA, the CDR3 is TGTGCCAGCAGCCTCTTGAGAGGCTCCTACAATGAGCAGTTCTTC. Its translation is CASSLLRGSYNEQFF. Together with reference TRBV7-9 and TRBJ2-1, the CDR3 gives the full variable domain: DTGVSQNPRHKITKRGQNVTFRCDPISEHNRLYWYRQTLGQGPEFLTYFQNEAQLEKSRLLSDRFSAERPKGSFSTLEIQRTEQGDSAMYLCASSLLRGSYNEQFFGPGTRLTVL.

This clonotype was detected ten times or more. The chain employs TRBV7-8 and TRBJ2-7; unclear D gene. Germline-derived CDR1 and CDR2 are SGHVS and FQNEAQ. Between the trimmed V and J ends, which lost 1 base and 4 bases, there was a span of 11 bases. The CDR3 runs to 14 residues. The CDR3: CASSLVNLNYEQYF. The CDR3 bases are TGTGCCAGCAGCTTAGTCAACCTGAATTACGAGCAGTACTTC.

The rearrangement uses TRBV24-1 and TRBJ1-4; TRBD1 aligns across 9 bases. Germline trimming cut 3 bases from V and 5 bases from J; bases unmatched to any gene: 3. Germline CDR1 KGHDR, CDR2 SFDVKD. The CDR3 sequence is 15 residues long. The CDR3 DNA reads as TGTGCCACCAGTGATACGGGACAGGGCAATGAAAAACTGTTTTTT. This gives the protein CATSDTGQGNEKLFF.

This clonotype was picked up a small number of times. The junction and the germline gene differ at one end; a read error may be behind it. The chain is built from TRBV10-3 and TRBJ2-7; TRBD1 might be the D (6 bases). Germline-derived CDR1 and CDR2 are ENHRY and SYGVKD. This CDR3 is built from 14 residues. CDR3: CAISEPGHSYERYF. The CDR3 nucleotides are TGTGCCATCAGTGAGCCGGGACACTCCTACGAGCGGTACTTC.

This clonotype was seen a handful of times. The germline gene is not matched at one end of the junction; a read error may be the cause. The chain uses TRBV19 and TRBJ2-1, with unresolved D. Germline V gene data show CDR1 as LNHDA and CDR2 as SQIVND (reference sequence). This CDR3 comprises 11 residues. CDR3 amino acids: CSASDYNEQFF. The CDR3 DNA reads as TGCTCGGCCAGCGATTACAATGAGCAGTTCTTC. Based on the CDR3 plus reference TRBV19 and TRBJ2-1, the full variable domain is DGGITQSPKYLFRKEGQNVTLSCEQNLNHDAMYWYRQDPGQGLRLIYYSQIVNDFQKGDIAEGYSVSREKKESFPLTVTSAQKNPTAFYLCSASDYNEQFFGPGTRLTVL.